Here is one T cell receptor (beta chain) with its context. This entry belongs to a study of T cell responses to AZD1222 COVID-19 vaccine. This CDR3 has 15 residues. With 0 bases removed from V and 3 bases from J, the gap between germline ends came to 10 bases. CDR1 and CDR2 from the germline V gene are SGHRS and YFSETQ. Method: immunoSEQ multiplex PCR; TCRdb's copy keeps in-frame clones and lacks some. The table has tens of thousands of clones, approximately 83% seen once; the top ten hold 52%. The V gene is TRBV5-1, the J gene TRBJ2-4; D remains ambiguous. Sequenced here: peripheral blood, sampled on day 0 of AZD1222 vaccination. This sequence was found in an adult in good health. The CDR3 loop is CASSLEGFGKNIQYF. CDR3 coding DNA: TGCGCCAGCAGCTTGGAAGGCTTCGGCAAAAACATTCAGTACTTC.